This T cell receptor (beta chain) was sequenced during a study of shared clonotypes between healthy human individuals. Looking at the study overall: CD4 naive cells filled three plates per donor, CD4 memory three, CD8 naive two and CD8 memory one.

Profiled with immunoSEQ multiplex PCR; TCRdb holds only in-frame clones, not every one. The sample has approximately 600,000 clones, approximately 95% seen once. CD45RO negativity and positive selection for CCR7 defined naive CD8 cells, a population that excluded terminally differentiated effector memory CD45RA+ cells. Findings of the study overall: Of the naive CD4 clonotypes, about 5.4% were shared across a few donors.

As regards this clone: No antigen is known for it.

J was trimmed by 0 bases and V by 3 bases; bases with no gene match: 7. Germline V lookup: CDR1 LGHNA, CDR2 YNFKEQ. CDR3 length: 16 residues. This sequence was found in a woman in her twenties or thirties in good health. The chain is built from TRBV4-2 and TRBJ2-5; 7 bases agree with TRBD2. Sequencing used naive CD8+ T cells sorted from blood. The chain's CDR3 is CASSHGLAAYQETQYF. CDR3 sequence (DNA): TGTGCCAGCAGCCATGGGCTAGCGGCGTACCAAGAGACCCAGTACTTC.